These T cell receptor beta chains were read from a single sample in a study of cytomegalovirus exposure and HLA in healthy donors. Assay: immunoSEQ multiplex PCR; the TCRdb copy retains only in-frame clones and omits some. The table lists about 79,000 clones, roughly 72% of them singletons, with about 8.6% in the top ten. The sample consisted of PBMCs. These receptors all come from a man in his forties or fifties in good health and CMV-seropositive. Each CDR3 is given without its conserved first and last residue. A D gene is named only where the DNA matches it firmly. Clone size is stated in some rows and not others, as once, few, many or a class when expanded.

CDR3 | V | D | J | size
SGKTGYGYT | TRBV29-1 | - | TRBJ1-2 | once
ASRSASGGGDTQY | TRBV5-1 | TRBD2 | TRBJ2-3 | -
ASSEEGTGHEKLF | TRBV2 | TRBD1 | TRBJ1-4 | few
ASSLGRGSGRASDTQY | TRBV7-3 | TRBD2 | TRBJ2-3 | -
ASSLRGEKLF | TRBV27 | - | TRBJ1-4 | -
ASSREREGTYEQY | TRBV18 | TRBD2 | TRBJ2-7 | once
ASSLGSGDLDTQY | TRBV7-2 | TRBD2 | TRBJ2-3 | -
ASTLAGTTDTQY | TRBV2 | TRBD2 | TRBJ2-3 | -
ASSFFSGKTYEQY | TRBV7-3 | TRBD2 | TRBJ2-7 | -
ASSLEGGADTEAF | TRBV5-4 | TRBD1 | TRBJ1-1 | -
ASSGDRVLPEAF | TRBV6-6 | TRBD1 | TRBJ1-1 | few
SFSGAGGLREQY | TRBV29-1 | TRBD2 | TRBJ2-7 | -
ATSSVAEGNTIY | TRBV15 | - | TRBJ1-3 | -
AWNKGDRENEKLF | TRBV30 | TRBD1 | TRBJ1-4 | -
ASSQDTGWNTEAF | TRBV14 | - | TRBJ1-1 | -
ASSSSGGYTGELF | TRBV6-1 | TRBD2 | TRBJ2-2 | -
AWRTAGLAGGPMAKNIQY | TRBV30 | TRBD2 | TRBJ2-4 | -
ASSFQGPGGNQPQH | TRBV7-2 | - | TRBJ1-5 | -
ASSPSGGNQPQH | TRBV18 | - | TRBJ1-5 | -
ASSLNLAGGDEQF | TRBV27 | TRBD2 | TRBJ2-1 | -
ASSHSGSTDTQY | TRBV11-1 | TRBD2 | TRBJ2-3 | few
ASSPNQGSEQY | TRBV18 | - | TRBJ2-7 | -
ASSASGTSAEY | TRBV18 | TRBD2 | TRBJ2-7 | -
ASSPVRETQY | TRBV28 | - | TRBJ2-5 | -
ASSEKGTRGHTIY | TRBV2 | - | TRBJ1-3 | -
ASSLRDSGNNEQF | TRBV28 | TRBD1 | TRBJ2-1 | -